These T cell receptor beta chains were read from a single sample in a study of patients and donors after allogeneic stem cell transplantation. TCRdb re-analysed the RT-PCR reads in MiXCR, keeping a single row per CDR3 protein. The sample holds about a million distinct CDR3 sequences, approximately 18% seen once. Input material: blood, either unsorted or a sorted T cell fraction (not recorded which). The receptors here all came from a human donor who was either an allogeneic HSCT recipient or a stem cell or donor lymphocyte infusion donor (not recorded which). It is not recorded whose cells these are; they may come from a transplant donor. CDR3s include the opening cysteine and the closing phenylalanine or tryptophan. Fields, in order: V gene, clone size, J gene, D gene, CDR3 protein, CDR3 DNA. D genes are given only for firm matches. Clone size is stated in some rows and not others, as once, few, many or a class when expanded.

v_call: TRBV7-6
clone_size: few
j_call: TRBJ1-1
d_call: -
cdr3_aa: CASSLGDRRGRYTEAFF
cdr3_nt: TGTGCCAGCAGCTTAGGCGATAGGAGGGGCAGGTACACTGAAGCTTTCTTT

v_call: TRBV11-1
clone_size: few
j_call: TRBJ2-5
d_call: TRBD2
cdr3_aa: CASSLGPLAGVSVSETQYF
cdr3_nt: TGTGCCAGCAGCTTAGGTCCGCTAGCGGGAGTGTCGGTTTCGGAGACCCAGTACTTC

v_call: TRBV7-2
clone_size: -
j_call: TRBJ2-7
d_call: -
cdr3_aa: CASSPGLKATYEQYF
cdr3_nt: TGTGCCAGCAGCCCCGGACTCAAAGCCACCTACGAGCAGTACTTC

v_call: TRBV7-8
clone_size: -
j_call: TRBJ2-1
d_call: -
cdr3_aa: CASSLGGVAVYNEQFF
cdr3_nt: TGTGCCAGCAGCTTAGGAGGGGTAGCGGTGTACAATGAGCAGTTCTTC

v_call: TRBV7-2
clone_size: few
j_call: TRBJ1-2
d_call: TRBD1
cdr3_aa: CASSYRTGHSGYTF
cdr3_nt: TGTGCCAGCAGCTACCGGACAGGGCACTCTGGCTACACCTTC

v_call: TRBV12-3/TRBV12-4
clone_size: -
j_call: TRBJ1-3
d_call: -
cdr3_aa: CASRRGKSPFSGNTIYF
cdr3_nt: TGTGCCAGCAGGCGGGGGAAGTCGCCCTTCTCTGGAAACACCATATATTTT

v_call: TRBV18
clone_size: -
j_call: TRBJ1-1
d_call: -
cdr3_aa: CASSPWDKNTEAFF
cdr3_nt: TGTGCCAGCTCACCCTGGGACAAGAACACTGAAGCTTTCTTT

v_call: TRBV5-1
clone_size: -
j_call: TRBJ2-5
d_call: -
cdr3_aa: CASSRVNRETQYF
cdr3_nt: TGCGCCAGCAGCCGTGTTAATCGGGAGACCCAGTACTTC

v_call: TRBV10-3
clone_size: -
j_call: TRBJ2-5
d_call: -
cdr3_aa: CAISGGQGETQYF
cdr3_nt: TGTGCCATCAGTGGGGGGCAGGGAGAGACCCAGTACTTC

v_call: TRBV27
clone_size: -
j_call: TRBJ2-1
d_call: -
cdr3_aa: CASRLFGEQFF
cdr3_nt: TGTGCCAGCAGGTTATTCGGTGAGCAGTTCTTC

v_call: TRBV19
clone_size: -
j_call: TRBJ2-1
d_call: -
cdr3_aa: CASTQIGGPYNEQFF
cdr3_nt: TGTGCCAGTACCCAGATCGGGGGTCCCTACAATGAGCAGTTCTTC

v_call: TRBV7-2
clone_size: -
j_call: TRBJ1-3
d_call: -
cdr3_aa: CASSSDTGNTIYF
cdr3_nt: TGTGCCAGCAGCTCGGATACTGGAAACACCATATATTTT

v_call: TRBV20-1
clone_size: -
j_call: TRBJ1-5
d_call: -
cdr3_aa: CSARGVFNQPQHF
cdr3_nt: TGCAGTGCTAGGGGGGTTTTTAATCAGCCCCAGCATTTT

v_call: TRBV10-3
clone_size: many
j_call: TRBJ2-5
d_call: TRBD1
cdr3_aa: CAISELAGGTETQYF
cdr3_nt: TGTGCCATCAGTGAGTTGGCAGGGGGCACGGAGACCCAGTACTTC

v_call: TRBV4-2
clone_size: few
j_call: TRBJ1-1
d_call: TRBD1
cdr3_aa: CASSQDRLGGGEAFF
cdr3_nt: TGTGCCAGCAGCCAGGACAGGCTAGGGGGGGGTGAAGCTTTCTTT

v_call: TRBV6-2/TRBV6-3
clone_size: -
j_call: TRBJ2-2
d_call: -
cdr3_aa: CASSYSYTGELFF
cdr3_nt: TGTGCCAGCAGTTATTCTTACACCGGGGAGCTGTTTTTT

v_call: TRBV5-1
clone_size: -
j_call: TRBJ2-1
d_call: -
cdr3_aa: CASSGMGGSYNEQFF
cdr3_nt: TGCGCCAGCAGCGGTATGGGGGGCTCATACAATGAGCAGTTCTTC

v_call: TRBV28
clone_size: few
j_call: TRBJ1-2
d_call: -
cdr3_aa: CASSFYAAGDRDGYTF
cdr3_nt: TGTGCCAGCAGTTTTTACGCGGCGGGGGATCGGGATGGCTACACCTTC

v_call: TRBV6-6
clone_size: -
j_call: TRBJ1-1
d_call: TRBD1
cdr3_aa: CASNQGQGTEAFF
cdr3_nt: TGTGCCAGCAACCAAGGACAGGGCACTGAAGCTTTCTTT

v_call: TRBV27
clone_size: many
j_call: TRBJ2-2
d_call: TRBD1
cdr3_aa: CASSWTGNTGELFF
cdr3_nt: TGTGCCAGCAGTTGGACAGGGAACACCGGGGAGCTGTTTTTT

v_call: TRBV15
clone_size: -
j_call: TRBJ1-1
d_call: -
cdr3_aa: CATSRSAVAEAFF
cdr3_nt: TGTGCCACCAGCAGGTCAGCGGTGGCTGAAGCTTTCTTT

v_call: TRBV20-1
clone_size: -
j_call: TRBJ1-4
d_call: TRBD1
cdr3_aa: CSASIFIRDRGEKLFF
cdr3_nt: TGCAGTGCTAGTATATTTATTAGGGACAGAGGGGAAAAACTGTTTTTT

v_call: TRBV3-1
clone_size: -
j_call: TRBJ2-3
d_call: TRBD2
cdr3_aa: CASSQEGLAAFTDTQYF
cdr3_nt: TGTGCCAGCAGCCAAGAGGGACTAGCGGCATTCACAGATACGCAGTATTTT

v_call: TRBV27
clone_size: -
j_call: TRBJ2-7
d_call: TRBD1
cdr3_aa: CASSVYRDRVYEQYF
cdr3_nt: TGTGCCAGCAGTGTGTATCGGGACAGGGTATACGAGCAGTACTTC

v_call: TRBV7-9
clone_size: few
j_call: TRBJ2-5
d_call: -
cdr3_aa: CASSLQLTYQETQYF
cdr3_nt: TGTGCCAGCAGCTTACAACTCACGTACCAAGAGACCCAGTACTTC

v_call: TRBV12-3/TRBV12-4
clone_size: few
j_call: TRBJ2-1
d_call: -
cdr3_aa: CASSHRDTHNEQFF
cdr3_nt: TGTGCCAGCAGTCACCGGGACACCCACAATGAGCAGTTCTTC

v_call: TRBV7-6
clone_size: -
j_call: TRBJ1-5
d_call: -
cdr3_aa: CASSFIPRTWDQPQHF
cdr3_nt: TGTGCCAGCAGCTTTATTCCCCGGACGTGGGATCAGCCCCAGCATTTT

v_call: TRBV12-3/TRBV12-4
clone_size: many
j_call: TRBJ1-5
d_call: -
cdr3_aa: CASSFGEQPQHF
cdr3_nt: TGTGCCAGCAGTTTCGGGGAACAGCCCCAGCATTTT

v_call: TRBV7-8
clone_size: -
j_call: TRBJ1-6
d_call: TRBD1
cdr3_aa: CASSYNRGNSPLHF
cdr3_nt: TGTGCCAGCAGCTATAACAGGGGAAATTCACCCCTCCACTTT

v_call: TRBV10-3
clone_size: -
j_call: TRBJ2-7
d_call: -
cdr3_aa: CAISESSSKGDEQYF
cdr3_nt: TGTGCCATCAGTGAGTCGAGTTCGAAGGGAGACGAGCAGTACTTC

v_call: TRBV12-3/TRBV12-4
clone_size: many
j_call: TRBJ2-3
d_call: -
cdr3_aa: CASSEGVPSTDTQYF
cdr3_nt: TGTGCCAGCAGTGAGGGCGTACCCTCCACAGATACGCAGTATTTT

v_call: TRBV25-1
clone_size: -
j_call: TRBJ2-2
d_call: -
cdr3_aa: CASSEYTGGTGELFF
cdr3_nt: TGTGCCAGCAGTGAATACACGGGTGGCACCGGGGAGCTGTTTTTT

v_call: TRBV6-2/TRBV6-3
clone_size: -
j_call: TRBJ2-2
d_call: -
cdr3_aa: CASRYRAGELFF
cdr3_nt: TGTGCCAGCAGGTACAGGGCCGGGGAGCTGTTTTTT

v_call: TRBV12-3/TRBV12-4
clone_size: few
j_call: TRBJ1-3
d_call: -
cdr3_aa: CASREVASGNTIYF
cdr3_nt: TGTGCCAGCAGAGAAGTGGCGTCTGGAAACACCATATATTTT

v_call: TRBV5-1
clone_size: few
j_call: TRBJ2-3
d_call: -
cdr3_aa: CASSPNPPSTDTQYF
cdr3_nt: TGCGCCAGCAGCCCGAATCCTCCGAGCACAGATACGCAGTATTTT

v_call: TRBV5-1
clone_size: few
j_call: TRBJ2-7
d_call: TRBD1
cdr3_aa: CASSLAGTGPQYF
cdr3_nt: TGCGCCAGCAGCTTGGCCGGGACAGGCCCGCAGTACTTC

v_call: TRBV6-1
clone_size: -
j_call: TRBJ2-6
d_call: TRBD2
cdr3_aa: CASRLLGLAGGSGANVLTF
cdr3_nt: TGTGCCAGCAGGCTTCTAGGACTAGCGGGTGGGTCTGGGGCCAACGTCCTGACTTTC